This is a list of T cell receptor beta chains from one sample in a study of T cell repertoires in cytomegalovirus infection. In TCRdb, the reads were re-called with MiXCR into one record per CDR3 protein. Counted here are about 400,000 distinct CDR3 sequences, just under 35% occurring once; the ten biggest clones make up roughly 13%. Their target antigens are unknown. Specimen: cultured PBMCs, collected from culture after CMV antigen stimulation. These TCRs come from a human donor in good health (CMV status not recorded). Some clones in this sample may be carry-over from other donors' samples. Both conserved end residues are part of each CDR3. Fields, in order: clone size, V gene, D gene, J gene, CDR3 protein, CDR3 DNA. The D gene is left open where the match is weak. For some rows the clone size is stated as once, few or many, or as a class when expanded; others skip it.

NA	TRBV6-6	NA	TRBJ2-7	CASSYSSATGHEQYF	TGTGCCAGCAGTTACTCCTCGGCGACCGGCCACGAGCAGTACTTC
few	TRBV20-1	NA	TRBJ2-6	CSALTGFGANVLTF	TGCAGTGCTCTCACAGGGTTCGGGGCCAACGTCCTGACTTTC
NA	TRBV7-8	NA	TRBJ2-1	CASSPTRGVDNEQFF	TGTGCCAGCAGCCCAACCAGGGGGGTGGACAATGAGCAGTTCTTC
NA	TRBV5-6	NA	TRBJ2-3	CASSYGLAPDTQYF	TGTGCCAGCAGCTACGGACTGGCCCCAGATACGCAGTATTTT
NA	TRBV19	NA	TRBJ2-1	CASSTLWDTNEQFF	TGTGCCAGTAGCACCCTGTGGGACACCAATGAGCAGTTCTTC
few	TRBV20-1	TRBD1	TRBJ1-3	CSASRGTAPSGNTIYF	TGCAGTGCTAGTAGAGGGACAGCCCCCTCTGGAAACACCATATATTTT
NA	TRBV7-2	TRBD2	TRBJ2-7	CASSSGAGVSDEQYF	TGTGCCAGCAGCTCTGGAGCGGGAGTCTCAGACGAGCAGTACTTC
few	TRBV4-3	NA	TRBJ2-1	CASSQSMSAGYNEQFF	TGCGCCAGCAGCCAGAGTATGAGCGCGGGCTACAATGAGCAGTTCTTC
once	TRBV6-2/TRBV6-3	TRBD1	TRBJ2-7	CASSRGQGSSYEQYF	TGTGCCAGCAGCCGGGGACAGGGTAGCTCCTACGAGCAGTACTTC
NA	TRBV7-3	NA	TRBJ2-1	CASSLNSGAVYNEQFF	TGTGCCAGCAGCTTAAACTCAGGAGCGGTCTACAATGAGCAGTTCTTC
few	TRBV28	TRBD1	TRBJ1-4	CASSSTGTGNEKLFF	TGTGCCAGCAGTTCAACCGGGACAGGCAATGAAAAACTGTTTTTT
few	TRBV12-3/TRBV12-4	NA	TRBJ1-1	CASSLWRGRGDTEAFF	TGTGCCAGCAGTTTGTGGAGGGGAAGGGGTGACACTGAAGCTTTCTTT
NA	TRBV19	TRBD2	TRBJ2-1	CASSRLAQYNEQFF	TGTGCCAGTAGCCGACTAGCCCAATACAATGAGCAGTTCTTC
NA	TRBV11-1	NA	TRBJ1-2	CASSSLSPAGYTF	TGTGCCAGCAGCTCCCTTAGTCCGGCCGGCTACACCTTC
NA	TRBV7-3	TRBD1	TRBJ2-3	CASSLGGQGIADTQYF	TGTGCCAGCAGCTTAGGGGGACAGGGCATCGCAGATACGCAGTATTTT
NA	TRBV6-6	TRBD1	TRBJ1-5	CASSLTGLDQPQHF	TGTGCCAGCAGTTTGACAGGGCTTGATCAGCCCCAGCATTTT
NA	TRBV12-3/TRBV12-4	NA	TRBJ1-1	CASSRMGGRRDTEAFF	TGTGCCAGCAGTAGGATGGGGGGACGGAGGGACACTGAAGCTTTCTTT
many	TRBV6-1	TRBD1	TRBJ1-1	CASSEKRQGVTEAFF	TGTGCCAGCAGTGAGAAACGACAGGGAGTTACTGAAGCTTTCTTT
NA	TRBV7-8	NA	TRBJ2-7	CASSQGRNYEQYF	TGTGCCAGCAGCCAAGGACGGAACTACGAGCAGTACTTC
few	TRBV20-1	NA	TRBJ2-1	CSVGSKGREQFF	TGCAGTGTAGGGTCCAAGGGGCGTGAGCAGTTCTTC
once	TRBV12-3/TRBV12-4	TRBD1	TRBJ1-5	CASSLAIGTGEFGSNQPQHF	TGTGCCAGCAGTTTAGCTATTGGGACAGGGGAGTTTGGTAGCAATCAGCCCCAGCATTTT
NA	TRBV20-1	NA	TRBJ2-3	CSARDPSTDTQYF	TGCAGTGCTAGAGACCCCAGCACAGATACGCAGTATTTT
NA	TRBV7-2	TRBD2	TRBJ2-3	CASSTGTSGKSRDTQYF	TGTGCCAGCAGCACCGGGACTAGCGGGAAGAGCAGAGATACGCAGTATTTT
NA	TRBV19	TRBD1	TRBJ2-7	CASSPGTGYEQYF	TGTGCCAGTAGTCCAGGGACAGGGTACGAGCAGTACTTC
many	TRBV6-2/TRBV6-3	TRBD2	TRBJ2-1	CASSQRLAGVLSSYNEQFF	TGTGCCAGCAGTCAACGACTAGCGGGGGTCTTGAGCTCCTACAATGAGCAGTTCTTC
many	TRBV7-2	NA	TRBJ1-6	CASSPGTEAYNSPLHF	TGTGCCAGCAGCCCGGGGACCGAGGCCTATAATTCACCCCTCCACTTT
NA	TRBV4-1	NA	TRBJ1-5	CASSQVLSGQLNQPQHF	TGCGCCAGCAGCCAAGTTTTATCAGGACAGCTCAATCAGCCCCAGCATTTT
NA	TRBV12-3/TRBV12-4	TRBD1	TRBJ1-6	CASSLMGTGQSPLHF	TGTGCCAGCAGTTTAATGGGGACAGGGCAATCACCCCTCCACTTT
NA	TRBV6-2/TRBV6-3	NA	TRBJ1-2	CASSSGGGDGYTF	TGTGCCAGCAGTTCGGGCGGGGGCGATGGCTACACCTTC
NA	TRBV12-5	TRBD2	TRBJ2-3	CASGLGTSGTDTQYF	TGTGCTAGTGGTTTGGGGACTAGCGGCACAGATACGCAGTATTTT
NA	TRBV11-3	NA	TRBJ2-1	CASSPTRTSYNEQFF	TGTGCCAGCAGCCCGACGAGGACCTCCTACAATGAGCAGTTCTTC
NA	TRBV28	NA	TRBJ1-2	CASRARGGWGAGGYTF	TGTGCCAGCAGAGCTAGGGGAGGATGGGGGGCAGGAGGCTACACCTTC
NA	TRBV18	NA	TRBJ2-7	CASASSTRGPYEQYF	TGTGCCAGCGCCTCCTCAACCCGAGGGCCCTACGAGCAGTACTTC
NA	TRBV6-6	NA	TRBJ2-5	CASSYNEETQYF	TGTGCCAGCAGTTACAACGAAGAGACCCAGTACTTC
NA	TRBV15	NA	TRBJ2-1	CATSDKLTYPYNEQFF	TGTGCCACCAGCGACAAATTAACCTACCCCTACAATGAGCAGTTCTTC
NA	TRBV7-2	NA	TRBJ2-1	CASSRPGLSLF	TGTGCCAGCAGCCGCCCGGGCCTCAGTCTCTTC
NA	TRBV7-9	NA	TRBJ2-2	CASSLIGPSTGRELFF	TGTGCCAGCAGCTTAATTGGCCCCTCCACCGGTAGGGAGCTGTTTTTT
NA	TRBV14	NA	TRBJ2-1	CASSQASIGLGGYNEQFF	TGTGCCAGCAGCCAAGCCTCTATAGGTTTAGGGGGCTACAATGAGCAGTTCTTC
few	TRBV12-3/TRBV12-4	NA	TRBJ1-2	CASSYTGAGYTF	TGTGCCAGCAGTTACACGGGTGCGGGCTACACCTTC
NA	TRBV7-2	TRBD2	TRBJ2-5	CATRGKRGTSGIWYQETQYF	TGTGCCACCAGGGGGAAGCGGGGGACTAGCGGGATATGGTACCAAGAGACCCAGTACTTC
NA	TRBV5-1	NA	TRBJ2-7	CASSYLPGQSYEQYF	TGCGCCAGCAGCTACCTACCTGGACAGTCCTACGAGCAGTACTTC
NA	TRBV7-9	NA	TRBJ1-2	CASSSEAPGNGYTF	TGTGCCAGCAGCTCGGAGGCCCCGGGCAATGGCTACACCTTC
once	TRBV23-1	TRBD2	TRBJ2-4	CASSQSLGREGGVAKNIQYF	TGCGCCAGCAGTCAATCGCTAGGGAGGGAAGGAGGTGTAGCCAAAAACATTCAGTACTTC
few	TRBV18	TRBD1	TRBJ1-2	CASSPGGQELYGYTF	TGTGCCAGCTCACCAGGGGGACAGGAACTCTATGGCTACACCTTC
NA	TRBV18	NA	TRBJ2-1	CASSPDNEQFF	TGTGCCAGCTCACCCGATAATGAGCAGTTCTTC
NA	TRBV12-3/TRBV12-4	NA	TRBJ1-3	CASNPEIGQGNTIYF	TGTGCCAGCAATCCGGAAATAGGGCAAGGAAACACCATATATTTT
few	TRBV7-2	TRBD1	TRBJ2-7	CASSPSGAKGGLYEQYF	TGTGCCAGCAGCCCATCTGGGGCGAAAGGGGGCCTCTACGAGCAGTACTTC
NA	TRBV25-1	TRBD2	TRBJ2-1	CASTGTSGSLSEQFF	TGTGCCAGCACCGGGACTAGCGGGAGTTTAAGTGAGCAGTTCTTC
NA	TRBV2	NA	TRBJ2-6	CASDSGANVLTF	TGTGCCAGCGACTCTGGGGCCAACGTCCTGACTTTC
NA	TRBV5-1	NA	TRBJ2-2	CASSLGVRSNTGELFF	TGCGCCAGCAGCTTGGGGGTCAGGTCGAACACCGGGGAGCTGTTTTTT
few	TRBV12-3/TRBV12-4	TRBD1	TRBJ2-3	CASSPSWDRILF	TGTGCCAGCAGCCCGAGTTGGGACAGAATACTTTTT
NA	TRBV7-9	TRBD2	TRBJ2-5	CASSLAVGLAGVIETQYF	TGTGCCAGCAGCTTAGCAGTGGGACTAGCGGGAGTAATAGAGACCCAGTACTTC
few	TRBV6-2/TRBV6-3	NA	TRBJ2-7	CASRVWDFHEQYF	TGTGCCAGCAGAGTTTGGGACTTTCACGAGCAGTACTTC
few	TRBV19	TRBD2	TRBJ2-5	CASSKAGGPRGETQYF	TGTGCCAGTAGTAAGGCGGGAGGGCCGCGGGGGGAGACCCAGTACTTC
few	TRBV12-3/TRBV12-4	NA	TRBJ1-1	CASRTGMAAAFF	TGTGCCAGCAGGACCGGGATGGCGGCGGCTTTCTTT
few	TRBV7-2	NA	TRBJ2-3	CASSTMRAGQYF	TGTGCCAGCAGCACCATGAGGGCTGGGCAGTATTTT
few	TRBV3-1	TRBD2	TRBJ2-1	CASSQELAGAHEQFF	TGTGCCAGCAGCCAAGAACTAGCGGGAGCGCATGAGCAGTTCTTC
few	TRBV4-3	TRBD2	TRBJ2-3	CASSQAASGRPVMQYF	TGCGCCAGCAGCCAAGCGGCTAGCGGGAGGCCCGTTATGCAGTATTTT
NA	TRBV7-2	NA	TRBJ1-5	CASSFRPYSNQPQHF	TGTGCCAGCAGTTTCAGACCGTATAGCAATCAGCCCCAGCATTTT